A single T cell receptor beta chain is shown here with its context. No antigen is known for it. This record comes from a study of identical twins. Whole-study findings and limits: In beta out-of-frame sequences, the excess sharing between twins was weaker.

Trimming removed 5 bases from V and 5 bases from J; junction bases left unmatched: 7. The CDR3 has 15 residues. Germline V gives CDR1 SGHAT, CDR2 FQDESV (reference sequence). TCRdb redid the calling of the 5' RACE reads with MiXCR, one entry per CDR3 protein. The sample yields 700,000 or so distinct CDR3 sequences, 8% to 9% seen once. Donors were all healthy Caucasians. These data are also associated with another study on yellow fever vaccine responses in identical twins.

The chain couples TRBV11-1 to TRBJ2-2, with 8 positions matching TRBD2. The origin of this receptor is a woman between 18 and 29 years old in good health. Material: PBMCs. In nucleotides, the CDR3 is TGTGCCAGCAGCACGCGGGCTAGCGGGACCGGGGAGCTGTTTTTT. Protein sequence: CASSTRASGTGELFF.